Listed here are 20 T cell receptor beta chains from one sample, sequenced in a study of cytomegalovirus exposure and HLA in healthy donors. The PCR used 60 Vbeta and 13 Jbeta primers. Sequencing used immunoSEQ multiplex PCR; TCRdb keeps in-frame clones, though not all of them. The repertoire consists of under 200,000 clones, with more than 9.5% occurring once and the leading ten covering approximately 8.3%. The material sequenced was PBMCs. These receptors all stem from a man aged 45-60 years in good health and CMV-seropositive.

This clone was picked up a small number of times. V usage is TRBV7-2 and J usage is TRBJ1-4, with D maybe TRBD1 (6 bases). From germline, CDR1 is SGHTA and CDR2 FQGNSA. The V end was cut by 5 bases, the J end by 1 base, with 11 bases between. This CDR3 comprises 15 residues. The CDR3 protein is CASSPNRETNEKLFF. CDR3 nucleotides: TGTGCCAGCAGCCCAAACAGGGAAACTAATGAAAAACTGTTTTTT.

This clone was found a few times. This chain joins TRBV5-4 and TRBJ2-7, with 10 bases identical to TRBD2. CDR1 and CDR2 from the germline V gene are SGHNT and YYREEE (reference sequence). The CDR3 has 15 residues. V trimming: 3 bases; J trimming: 6 bases; junction bases outside the gene matches: 9. The CDR3 DNA follows: TGTGCCAGCAGCTCGAAAGCGGGGGGGCCCGGCGAGCAGTACTTC. This sequence encodes CASSSKAGGPGEQYF.

V gene TRBV5-4 combines with J gene TRBJ2-7, with TRBD1 identical over 9 bases. In germline, CDR1 is SGHNT, CDR2 YYREEE (reference sequence). The CDR3 sequence is 16 residues long. Losses at the gene ends were 5 bases for V and 2 bases for J; bases not matched to a gene: 11. CDR3 DNA: TGTGCCAGCAGGCAGAGAGGACAGGGGCGTACCTACGAGCAGTACTTC. Translated: CASRQRGQGRTYEQYF.

The chain joins TRBV11-3 to TRBJ2-1; 8 nucleotides agree with TRBD2. The CDR3 is 16 amino acids. Trimming at V came to 0 bases and at J to 2 bases, leaving 3 bases not matched to a gene. The germline V gene encodes CDR1 SGHNT and CDR2 YENEEA. CDR3 in DNA: TGTGCCAGCAGCTTAGATACGGGGGGGCCCTACAATGAGCAGTTCTTC. Protein sequence: CASSLDTGGPYNEQFF.

Only a few counts were recorded for this clone. The V gene is TRBV9, the J gene TRBJ1-4; tentative D call: TRBD1 (5 bases). Germline V CDR1 and CDR2: SGDLS, YYNGEE. V was pared by 0 bases and J by 7 bases, with 13 bases between. The CDR3 has 15 amino acids. The chain's CDR3 is CASSVAGGSAEKLFF. CDR3 DNA sequence: TGTGCCAGCAGCGTAGCGGGGGGTAGTGCTGAAAAACTGTTTTTT.

This clone appeared a single time. The chain combines TRBV28 with TRBJ2-2, with D maybe TRBD1 (5 bases). CDR1 is MDHEN, CDR2 SYDVKM, per germline. V lost 6 bases and J 4 bases, leaving 15 bases between the germline ends. CDR3 size: 15 residues. CDR3 protein: CASSMDLRVTGELFF. CDR3 bases: TGTGCCAGCAGCATGGACCTCAGGGTCACCGGGGAGCTGTTTTTT.

The V call is TRBV10-3, the J call TRBJ2-5, with 9 bases that match TRBD1. In germline, CDR1 is ENHRY, CDR2 SYGVKD. Trimming at V came to 10 bases and at J to 5 bases, leaving 14 bases not matched to a gene. The CDR3 length is 15 residues. The CDR3, as DNA: TGTGCCACTTCTTTCGGGACAGGGAAAAAGGAGACCCAGTACTTC. Translating it yields CATSFGTGKKETQYF.

The rearrangement joins TRBV13 to TRBJ2-7, with 7 bases aligning to TRBD2. The germline V gene encodes CDR1 PRHDT and CDR2 FYEKMQ (reference sequence). V lost 5 bases to trimming and J lost 4 bases; unmatched junction nucleotides: 8. The CDR3 has 14 residues. The CDR3 region has the DNA TGTGCCAGCAGCCCCTGGGGGGGGGATTACGAGCAGTACTTC. This translates into CASSPWGGDYEQYF.

V usage is TRBV7-2 and J usage is TRBJ2-1; a weak D match, TRBD2 (5 bases). Per the germline V gene, CDR1 is SGHTA and CDR2 is FQGNSA. The CDR3 runs to 16 residues. The V end was cut by 5 bases, the J end by 7 bases, with 21 bases between. CDR3 DNA sequence: TGTGCCAGCAGCCCCGAGAGTTGGCCTCGGAGGAATGAGCAGTTCTTC. Encoded protein: CASSPESWPRRNEQFF.

This chain uses TRBV4-3 with TRBJ1-2, with D unclear. This CDR3 comprises 15 residues. Trimming took 1 base from V and 4 from J, leaving 13 bases between them. CDR1 is LGHNA, CDR2 YSLEER, per germline. This CDR3 reads CASSQGLSRGYGYTF. CDR3 DNA: TGCGCCAGCAGCCAAGGGCTCAGTCGCGGCTATGGCTACACCTTC.

This clone was observed a few times. The V and J genes are TRBV10-3 and TRBJ2-5; 9 positions match TRBD2. Germline V gene data show CDR1 as ENHRY and CDR2 as SYGVKD. The CDR3 covers 14 residues. CDR3 residues: CAVGLAGNSETQYF. Here the CDR3 DNA reads TGTGCGGTGGGGCTAGCGGGGAATTCGGAGACCCAGTACTTC.

This clone was seen a few times. The sample contains more than one DNA sequence encoding this CDR3. The V gene is TRBV5-1, the J gene TRBJ1-1; D call uncertain. The CDR3 has 13 amino acids. Germline V gene sequence: CDR1 SGHRS, CDR2 YFSETQ. With 4 bases removed from V and 1 base from J, the gap between germline ends came to 8 bases. In nucleotides, the CDR3 is TGCGCCAGCAGCATCACAGCGAACACTGAAGCTTTCTTT. This sequence encodes CASSITANTEAFF.

A few counts support this clone. The chain couples TRBV6-1 to TRBJ2-3; 11 bases line up with TRBD2. The CDR3 consists of 15 residues. The V and J ends lost 8 bases and 6 bases, in that order; junction bases with no gene match: 10. CDR1 MNHNS and CDR2 SASEGT come from the germline V gene. DNA for the CDR3: TGTGCCAGCGGAGCCCTAGCGGGGGGTAGTGATACGCAGTATTTT. Its protein product is CASGALAGGSDTQYF.

This clone was observed a handful of times. The chain couples TRBV2 to TRBJ1-4, with D perhaps TRBD1 (6 bases). The V gene lost 2 bases and the J gene lost 1 base, with 8 bases spanning the gap. In germline, CDR1 is SNHLY, CDR2 FYNNEI. CDR3 length: 15 amino acids. The CDR3 sequence: CASSEKGVTNEKLFF. In nucleotides, the CDR3 is TGTGCCAGCAGTGAAAAGGGGGTAACTAATGAAAAACTGTTTTTT.

In its sample, this clone was seen once. The rearrangement links TRBV10-2 to TRBJ2-2, with 10 nucleotides matching TRBD2. Germline CDR1 WSHSY, CDR2 SAAADI. V shed 8 bases, J shed 0 bases, and the junction held 6 bases outside the gene matches. The CDR3 totals 16 residues. In DNA form, the CDR3 reads TGCGCCAGCCGTAGCGGGGGGCCCGCGAACACCGGGGAGCTGTTTTTT. Amino acid sequence: CASRSGGPANTGELFF.

Here the CDR3 DNA reads TGTGCCAGCACCAGGACAGGGGGCACTAATGAAAAACTGTTTTTT. Protein sequence: CASTRTGGTNEKLFF. The gene calls are TRBV27 and TRBJ1-4; 11 bases are shared with TRBD1. Germline V CDR1 and CDR2: MNHEY, SMNVEV (reference sequence). The CDR3 runs 15 residues. The J segment lost 2 bases and the V segment lost 7 bases, leaving 3 bases of the junction unmatched.

The chain links TRBV7-2 to TRBJ2-5; maybe TRBD2 (5 bases). V was trimmed by 5 bases and J by 1 base, leaving 8 bases between them. The CDR3 runs 13 residues. Germline CDR1 and CDR2: SGHTA and FQGNSA. CDR3 amino acids: CASSPAGQETQYF. CDR3 bases: TGTGCCAGCAGCCCCGCGGGCCAAGAGACCCAGTACTTC.

This clone was counted between two and nine times. V gene TRBV7-9 combines with J gene TRBJ2-5; D remains unclear. Per the germline V gene, CDR1 is SEHNR and CDR2 is FQNEAQ (reference sequence). The CDR3 runs 13 residues. Trimming took 5 bases from V and 4 from J, leaving 11 bases between them. CDR3 protein: CASSLNPGETQYF. Written as DNA, the CDR3 is TGTGCCAGCAGCCTGAACCCCGGAGAGACCCAGTACTTC.

The sample holds a few counts of this clone. J is TRBJ2-2 and V is TRBV11-3; tentative D call: TRBD1 (5 bases). The V gene lost 2 bases and the J gene lost 4 bases, with 11 bases spanning the gap. Germline CDR1 and CDR2: SGHNT and YENEEA. The CDR3 extends over 15 amino acids. This CDR3 is CASSLISQGTGELFF. CDR3 sequence (DNA): TGTGCCAGCAGCTTAATCTCCCAGGGCACCGGGGAGCTGTTTTTT.

This chain uses TRBV2 with TRBJ2-5; D might be TRBD2 (6 bases). Germline-derived CDR1 and CDR2 are SNHLY and FYNNEI. The germline V and J ends were trimmed by 7 bases and 5 bases, with 14 bases remaining between them. The CDR3 sequence is 13 residues long. The chain's CDR3 is CASTFPGVETQYF. CDR3 DNA sequence: TGTGCCAGCACCTTCCCGGGGGTCGAGACCCAGTACTTC.